One sample yielded the 29 T cell receptor beta chains listed below, sequenced in a study of spatial heterogeneity in lung cancer. Stated time point: sample taken at primary tumor resection. No cell sorting; template was whole RNA from tumor, lung tissue or PBMC. Via MiXCR, TCRdb re-called the 5' RACE reads, giving one row per CDR3 protein. The sample yields roughly 39,000 distinct CDR3 sequences, approximately 6.8% seen once. The specimen comprised PBMCs, sampled at surgery. The receptors shown here come from a female donor with early-stage non-small cell lung cancer.

This sequence joins TRBV5-1 and TRBJ2-3; 9 positions match TRBD2. The V and J ends lost 5 bases and 4 bases, in that order; junction bases with no gene match: 5. This CDR3 has 14 residues. Germline CDR1 is SGHRS and CDR2 is YFSETQ. The CDR3 nucleotides are TGCGCCAGCAGGCCGGGACTAGCATCAGATACGCAGTATTTT. It codes for CASRPGLASDTQYF.

CDR3 bases: TGTGCCAGCAGCCGACAGTCCTACAATGAGCAGTTCTTC. This gives the protein CASSRQSYNEQFF. The V and J genes are TRBV6-1 and TRBJ2-1, with D perhaps TRBD1 (5 bases). Germline values: CDR1 MNHNS, CDR2 SASEGT. The V and J ends lost 6 bases and 1 base respectively, with 7 bases between them. This CDR3 has 13 residues.

The table lists this clonotype with many counts. The chain employs TRBV12-3 or TRBV12-4 and TRBJ2-2, with 9 bases lining up with TRBD1. CDR3 size: 16 residues. The trim removed 4 bases at V and 0 bases at J, leaving 3 bases unmatched. This chain's CDR3 is CASSSRQGANTGELFF. The DNA for the CDR3 is TGTGCCAGCAGTTCCAGACAGGGGGCGAACACCGGGGAGCTGTTTTTT.

This clonotype was counted a few times. The genes are TRBV28 and TRBJ1-1; D possibly corresponds to TRBD1 (5 bases). The CDR3 consists of 15 residues. CDR1 and CDR2 from the germline V gene are MDHEN and SYDVKM. Trimming shortened V by 7 bases and J by 5 bases, and 20 bases separated the two germline ends. CDR3 sequence: CASTSGGAAKTEAFF. For the CDR3, the DNA is TGTGCCAGCACCTCGGGAGGGGCAGCCAAAACTGAAGCTTTCTTT.

This clonotype has just a few counts. As DNA, the CDR3 is TGTGCCAGCAAGCTGGGGAGTACCACACGCCACGAGCAGTACTTC. Protein: CASKLGSTTRHEQYF. The J gene is TRBJ2-7, the V gene TRBV2; D might be TRBD2 (5 bases). There are 15 residues in the CDR3. The V end was cut by 7 bases, the J end by 5 bases, with 21 bases between. Germline V gene lookup returns CDR1 SNHLY and CDR2 FYNNEI.

This clonotype was seen repeatedly, ten times or more. This chain connects TRBV14 to TRBJ1-1; maybe TRBD1 (5 bases). The CDR3 is made up of 14 amino acids. The ends were cut back, 4 bases at V and 1 base at J, with 10 bases in the middle. Germline CDR1 SGHDN, CDR2 FVKESK. CDR3 sequence: CASSPQGPNTEAFF. CDR3 coding DNA: TGTGCCAGCAGCCCTCAGGGCCCGAACACTGAAGCTTTCTTT. Looking up the rest from reference TRBV14 and TRBJ1-1 gives the full variable domain: EAGVTQFPSHSVIEKGQTVTLRCDPISGHDNLYWYRRVMGKEIKFLLHFVKESKQDESGMPNNRFLAERTGGTYSTLKVQPAELEDSGVYFCASSPQGPNTEAFFGQGTRLTVV.

There are many counts of this clonotype. J is TRBJ2-5 and V is TRBV29-1; the D gene is possibly TRBD2 (7 bases). The CDR3 length is 13 residues. Germline V gene lookup returns CDR1 SQVTM and CDR2 ANQGSEA. V lost 6 bases and J lost 5, with 16 bases in between. CDR3 residues: CSVAGTTGETQYF. The CDR3 nucleotides read TGCAGCGTCGCCGGGACTACAGGGGAGACCCAGTACTTC.

The rearrangement links TRBV6-5 to TRBJ2-2; D not certain. The CDR3 length is 12 residues. The V end lost 2 bases, the J end lost 6 bases, and 4 bases lay between the germline ends. Germline CDR1 MNHEY, CDR2 SVGAGI. CDR3 protein: CASSYNPGELFF. CDR3 sequence (DNA): TGTGCCAGCAGTTACAATCCCGGGGAGCTGTTTTTT.

This chain uses TRBV5-1 with TRBJ2-7, with D uncertain. Germline CDR1 reads SGHRS; CDR2 reads YFSETQ. V lost 0 bases, J lost 0 bases, and 7 bases lay in between. The CDR3 consists of 14 residues. CDR3 protein: CASSLGYSSYEQYF. The CDR3 coding sequence is TGCGCCAGCAGCTTGGGGTATAGCTCCTACGAGCAGTACTTC.

This clonotype was observed at least ten times. This sequence joins TRBV20-1 and TRBJ2-1, with D perhaps matching TRBD2 (7 bases). The CDR3 covers 15 residues. The ends were cut back, 1 base at V and 9 bases at J, with 19 bases in the middle. The germline CDR1 and CDR2 sequences are DFQATT and SNEGSKA (reference sequence). This chain's CDR3 is CSARGQGGGFSEQFF. The CDR3 DNA follows: TGCAGTGCTAGAGGACAAGGGGGAGGGTTTAGTGAGCAGTTCTTC.

The table lists this clonotype with many counts. The chain carries TRBV29-1 and TRBJ2-5, with TRBD1 as a possible D gene (6 bases). This CDR3 has 14 amino acids. Germline loops: CDR1 SQVTM, CDR2 ANQGSEA. V was shortened by 2 bases and J by 4 bases, with 14 bases between the two germline ends. CDR3 region: CSVENARGGETQYF. In DNA form, the CDR3 reads TGCAGCGTTGAAAACGCCAGAGGGGGAGAGACCCAGTACTTC.

This clonotype has at least ten counts. The chain carries TRBV5-1 and TRBJ2-7; 9 positions agree with TRBD1. The germline CDR1 and CDR2 sequences are SGHRS and YFSETQ. This CDR3 contains 15 residues. The V and J ends lost 7 bases and 5 bases, in that order; junction bases with no gene match: 13. The CDR3 loop is CASGRGTGNVNEQYF. The CDR3 coding sequence is TGCGCCAGCGGTCGAGGGACAGGGAATGTCAACGAGCAGTACTTC.

This clonotype was recorded many times. The chain joins TRBV10-3 to TRBJ2-1; no clear D gene. Trimming left V 10 bases short and J 7 bases short, with 11 bases between. The CDR3 extends over 11 amino acids. Germline-derived CDR1 and CDR2 are ENHRY and SYGVKD. The CDR3 nucleotides are TGTGCCACCACGACTGCGAATGAGCAGTTCTTC. This encodes CATTTANEQFF.

This clonotype occurred many times. This rearrangement joins TRBV7-9 to TRBJ2-5; 7 bases align to TRBD2. Germline V gene sequence: CDR1 SEHNR, CDR2 FQNEAQ (reference sequence). The CDR3 length is 14 residues. J gave up 5 bases and V 10 bases, and 13 bases lay outside the gene matches. The CDR3 bases are TGTGCCATCACCCACCCGGGGGGTGGGGAGACCCAGTACTTC. Translation gives CAITHPGGGETQYF.

This clonotype was counted ten times or more. This chain joins TRBV27 and TRBJ2-5; D remains ambiguous. CDR1 and CDR2 (germline): MNHEY, SMNVEV (reference sequence). V lost 5 bases, J lost 2 bases, and 15 bases lay in between. The CDR3 sequence is 15 residues long. This CDR3 is CASSPLPGPQETQYF. The CDR3 nucleotides are TGTGCCAGCAGTCCCCTCCCTGGGCCTCAAGAGACCCAGTACTTC.

V and J are TRBV4-3 and TRBJ2-3; 8 nucleotides align to TRBD2. V lost 0 bases, J lost 7 bases, and 9 bases stayed unmatched. The CDR3 spans 16 residues. Per the germline V gene, CDR1 is LGHNA and CDR2 is YSLEER. CDR3 protein: CASSQDRSGGANTQYF. CDR3 nucleotides: TGCGCCAGCAGCCAAGATAGGTCCGGGGGGGCAAATACGCAGTATTTT.

The chain combines TRBV6-4 with TRBJ2-3; 9 positions agree with TRBD2. The ends lost 6 bases at V and 2 bases at J; junction bases unmatched: 3. Germline V gives CDR1 MRHNA, CDR2 SNTAGT. This CDR3 spans 14 amino acids. Here the CDR3 reads CASRASGDTDTQYF. Here the CDR3 DNA reads TGTGCCAGCAGGGCTAGCGGGGACACAGATACGCAGTATTTT.

In DNA, the CDR3 is TGTGCCAGCTCACCGGGACAGAACACTGAAGCTTTCTTT. This codes for CASSPGQNTEAFF. The gene calls are TRBV18 and TRBJ1-1, with D maybe TRBD1 (6 bases). Trimming removed 3 bases from V and 1 base from J, with 6 bases in between. Per germline, CDR1 KGHSH and CDR2 LQKENI. The CDR3 has 13 residues.

This clonotype came up many times. This sequence joins TRBV27 and TRBJ2-5; TRBD1 aligns across 9 bases. The J segment lost 4 bases and the V segment lost 1 base, leaving 4 bases of the junction unmatched. The CDR3 sequence is 15 residues long. Germline CDR1 is MNHEY and CDR2 is SMNVEV (reference sequence). As DNA, the CDR3 is TGTGCCAGCAGTTTATACAGGGGGCCTGGAGAGACCCAGTACTTC. Residues: CASSLYRGPGETQYF.

Only a few counts were recorded for this clonotype. The chain couples TRBV7-2 to TRBJ2-3; D is perhaps TRBD1 or TRBD2 (6 bases each). V gave up 1 base and J gave up 2 bases, with 10 bases separating them. Germline values: CDR1 SGHTA, CDR2 FQGNSA. The CDR3 spans 15 residues. CDR3 protein: CASSLGGAYTDTQYF. The CDR3 coding sequence is TGTGCCAGCAGCTTAGGGGGGGCCTACACAGATACGCAGTATTTT.

This clonotype was seen ten or more times. The gene calls are TRBV7-2 and TRBJ1-2, with TRBD1 as a possible D gene (5 bases). The ends were cut back, 4 bases at V and 0 bases at J, with 12 bases in the middle. The V gene's germline CDR1 is SGHTA and CDR2 FQGNSA. The CDR3 is 15 residues long. In nucleotides, the CDR3 is TGTGCCAGCAGCTCGTTGGAAGGGGCTAACTATGGCTACACCTTC. Encoded protein: CASSSLEGANYGYTF.

This clonotype was observed many times. The V gene is TRBV18, the J gene TRBJ2-3; D may match TRBD1 or TRBD2 (5 bases each). Trimming removed 2 bases at V and 10 bases at J, with 16 bases between. From germline, CDR1 is KGHSH and CDR2 LQKENI. The CDR3 totals 14 residues. The CDR3 spells CASSPIQDSASQYF. CDR3 in DNA: TGTGCCAGCTCACCAATACAGGACTCGGCCTCGCAGTATTTT.

This clonotype was counted a few times. The V and J genes are TRBV5-4 and TRBJ2-7; D call uncertain. The CDR3 is 15 amino acids. V lost 3 bases and J lost 4, with 17 bases in between. Per germline, CDR1 SGHNT and CDR2 YYREEE (reference sequence). The DNA for the CDR3 is TGTGCCAGCAGCTCTCGACAAGACTTCGGGTACGAGCAGTACTTC. Amino acids: CASSSRQDFGYEQYF.

This clonotype occurred many times. The genes are TRBV19 and TRBJ2-7; unclear D gene. Trimming removed 1 base at V and 4 bases at J, with 8 bases between. Per the germline V gene, CDR1 is LNHDA and CDR2 is SQIVND (reference sequence). CDR3 size: 13 residues. Here the CDR3 DNA reads TGTGCCAGTAGTATAGGGTCGACATACGAGCAGTACTTC. The encoded protein is CASSIGSTYEQYF.

This clonotype was counted ten times or more. The chain has TRBV25-1 and TRBJ2-2; possible D gene TRBD2, 6 bases. The CDR3 is 14 residues long. Germline V gives CDR1 MGHDK, CDR2 SYGVNS. The V end lost 1 base, the J end lost 7 bases, and 10 bases lay between the germline ends. The CDR3 sequence is CASSESEGLGELFF. CDR3 coding DNA: TGTGCCAGCAGTGAATCGGAGGGGCTCGGGGAGCTGTTTTTT.

V usage is TRBV5-1 and J usage is TRBJ2-5; D gene ambiguous. The ends were cut back, 0 bases at V and 1 base at J, with 1 base in the middle. The V gene's germline CDR1 is SGHRS and CDR2 YFSETQ. CDR3 length: 12 residues. CDR3 in DNA: TGCGCCAGCAGCTTGGCCCAAGAGACCCAGTACTTC. Translated, it gives CASSLAQETQYF.

The chain combines TRBV20-1 with TRBJ2-1; no reliable D call. The CDR3 totals 10 residues. The germline CDR1 and CDR2 sequences are DFQATT and SNEGSKA (reference sequence). V dropped 3 bases and J dropped 9 bases, with 6 bases sitting between them. CDR3 DNA sequence: TGCAGTGCTAGGGGAATTGAGCAGTTCTTC. It is translated as CSARGIEQFF.

The table lists this clonotype with a few counts. CDR3 residues: CASSVGGSEAFF. The CDR3, as DNA: TGTGCCAGCAGCGTAGGGGGCTCTGAAGCTTTCTTT. The gene calls are TRBV9 and TRBJ1-1; D perhaps matches TRBD1 (5 bases). Germline CDR1 reads SGDLS; CDR2 reads YYNGEE. The V end lost 0 bases, the J end lost 6 bases, and 6 bases lay between the germline ends. The CDR3 has 12 residues.

V is TRBV15 and J is TRBJ2-5; no firm D call. Trimming left V 0 bases short and J 3 bases short, with 5 bases between. In germline, CDR1 is LNHNV, CDR2 YYDKDF (reference sequence). There are 13 residues in the CDR3. DNA of the CDR3: TGTGCCACCAGCAGAGATCTGAAAGAGACCCAGTACTTC. This gives the protein CATSRDLKETQYF.